Each of the 18 T cell receptor beta chains below was sequenced from the same sample in a study of cytomegalovirus exposure and HLA in healthy donors. In the PCR, 60 Vbeta and 13 Jbeta primers were used. Method: immunoSEQ multiplex PCR; TCRdb's copy keeps in-frame clones and lacks some. Of 75,000 to 100,000 clones in the sample, 64% are singletons; the top ten hold approximately 3%. The sequencing sample was made of PBMCs. The receptors here all came from a man aged 60-69 years in good health and CMV-seronegative.

Comment on this clone: The junction shows a germline mismatch at one end, possibly a read error. In nucleotides, the CDR3 is TGTTCCAGCAGCGCCCATCTAGCGGGAGGGCCGAATGAGCAGTTCTTC. Translated: CSSSAHLAGGPNEQFF. V usage is TRBV7-9 and J usage is TRBJ2-1; 12 bases align to TRBD2. The CDR3 consists of 16 residues. Germline lookup yields CDR1 SEHNR and CDR2 FQNEAQ (reference sequence).

This clone came up a few times. The chain combines TRBV19 with TRBJ2-6; possible D gene TRBD2, 6 bases. This CDR3 has 16 amino acids. V gave up 4 bases and J gave up 1 base, with 11 bases separating them. Germline CDR1 and CDR2: LNHDA and SQIVND (reference sequence). CDR3 coding DNA: TGTGCCAGTAGTAGTGTAGGAGGGTCTGGGGCCAACGTCCTGACTTTC. Its translation: CASSSVGGSGANVLTF.

The chain recombines TRBV7-2 with TRBJ2-3, with TRBD1 as a possible D gene (5 bases). CDR1 SGHTA and CDR2 FQGNSA come from the germline V gene. Trimming shortened V by 6 bases and J by 3 bases, and 7 bases separated the two germline ends. This CDR3 has 12 amino acids. The CDR3 is CASRSGTDTQYF. The CDR3 DNA reads as TGTGCCAGCAGATCAGGGACAGATACGCAGTATTTT.

The V and J genes are TRBV18 and TRBJ1-2, with TRBD1 matching 8 bases. The CDR3 contains 15 residues. V trimming: 4 bases; J trimming: 4 bases; junction bases outside the gene matches: 8. Germline V gene lookup returns CDR1 KGHSH and CDR2 LQKENI. CDR3 sequence (DNA): TGTGCCAGCTCACAACCTGGACAGGGTTCCTATGGCTACACCTTC. Translated, it gives CASSQPGQGSYGYTF.

V gene TRBV19 combines with J gene TRBJ2-5; TRBD2 aligns across 14 bases. The CDR3 is made up of 20 amino acids. V lost 1 base and J lost 4; bases outside the gene matches: 14. Per the germline V gene, CDR1 is LNHDA and CDR2 is SQIVND (reference sequence). The CDR3 loop reads CASSIVAPGLAGESRETQYF. CDR3 in DNA: TGTGCCAGTAGTATAGTTGCTCCGGGACTAGCGGGAGAGAGCCGAGAGACCCAGTACTTC.

The rearrangement joins TRBV7-6 to TRBJ2-7; TRBD1 agrees at 11 bases. This CDR3 comprises 15 residues. Germline CDR1 reads SGHVS; CDR2 reads FNYEAQ. After removal of 5 bases from V and 2 bases from J, the junction contained 5 bases not matched to a gene. The CDR3 DNA is TGTGCCAGCAGCGCACCGGGACAGGGGGCCTACGAGCAGTACTTC. This translates into CASSAPGQGAYEQYF.

The genes are TRBV2 and TRBJ2-3; D is ambiguous. The CDR3 loop spans 15 amino acids. V lost 6 bases, J lost 2 bases, and 15 bases lay in between. Germline V gene lookup returns CDR1 SNHLY and CDR2 FYNNEI. Here the CDR3 reads CASRKDINPTDTQYF. CDR3 in DNA: TGTGCCAGCAGGAAAGACATAAACCCCACAGATACGCAGTATTTT.

CDR3 DNA sequence: TGTGCCATCACCCGGACGACAGGGACCCCCATATATTTT. It specifies CAITRTTGTPIYF. V usage is TRBV10-3 and J usage is TRBJ1-3; 7 bases agree with TRBD1. V lost 7 bases, J lost 11 bases, and 11 bases stayed unmatched. Germline CDR1 reads ENHRY; CDR2 reads SYGVKD. The CDR3 consists of 13 residues.

The V call is TRBV18, the J call TRBJ2-5; D uncertain. CDR3 length: 14 amino acids. CDR1 and CDR2 from the germline V gene are KGHSH and LQKENI. Trimming cost V 3 bases and J 1 base, with 9 bases left between them. The CDR3 region has the DNA TGTGCCAGCTCACCGTCCCCAGGCCAAGAGACCCAGTACTTC. Its protein product is CASSPSPGQETQYF.

The chain uses TRBV6-6 and TRBJ2-5; 8 positions match TRBD2. CDR3 length: 16 amino acids. Germline V gene data show CDR1 as MNHNY and CDR2 as SVGAGI (reference sequence). J lost 5 bases, V lost 5 bases, and 13 bases had no gene match. Written as DNA, the CDR3 is TGTGCCAGCAGTCCCCCTTCAGGGCGGGGGGTGGAGACCCAGTACTTC. This codes for CASSPPSGRGVETQYF.

The J gene is TRBJ2-5, the V gene TRBV30; TRBD2 agrees at 7 bases. Germline CDR1 reads GTSNPN; CDR2 reads SVGIG (reference sequence). CDR3 length: 16 amino acids. V trimming: 8 bases; J trimming: 2 bases; junction bases outside the gene matches: 17. The CDR3 DNA reads TGTGCCAGCCGGGGGAAAGGGAGGGCCTTACAAGAGACCCAGTACTTC. Its translation is CASRGKGRALQETQYF.

This clone has just one count. The sample contains more than one DNA sequence encoding this CDR3. The chain combines TRBV5-1 with TRBJ1-1, with a possible D match to TRBD1 (6 bases). The V gene lost 7 bases and the J gene lost 1 base, with 14 bases spanning the gap. Germline CDR1 SGHRS, CDR2 YFSETQ. The CDR3 extends over 14 amino acids. CDR3 loop: CASHTTRGNTEAFF. The CDR3 DNA reads TGCGCCAGCCATACTACCAGGGGGAACACTGAAGCTTTCTTT.

A few counts support this clone. An end of the junction differs from the germline gene, which may be a read error. Distinct nucleotide sequences in the sample also encode this CDR3. This sequence joins TRBV7-7 and TRBJ2-3; 9 bases agree with TRBD2. This CDR3 is 16 amino acids long. Germline-derived CDR1 and CDR2 are SSHAT and FNYEAQ (reference sequence). CDR3: CASSLGLAGPRDTQYF. The CDR3 DNA reads TGTGCTAGCAGCTTAGGGCTAGCGGGGCCCCGGGATACGCAGTATTTT.

This clone has at least ten counts. This rearrangement joins TRBV5-4 to TRBJ2-7; 16 nucleotides align to TRBD2. The length of the CDR3 is 17 residues. Trimming removed 4 bases from V and 4 bases from J; junction bases left unmatched: 8. Per the germline V gene, CDR1 is SGHNT and CDR2 is YYREEE (reference sequence). CDR3 protein: CASSPPGLAGGPYEQYF. The DNA of the CDR3 is TGTGCCAGCAGCCCTCCGGGACTAGCGGGAGGGCCATACGAGCAGTACTTC. Using reference TRBV5-4 and TRBJ2-7 for the parts outside the CDR3, the full variable domain is ETGVTQSPTHLIKTRGQQVTLRCSSQSGHNTVSWYQQALGQGPQFIFQYYREEENGRGNFPPRFSGLQFPNYSSELNVNALELDDSALYLCASSPPGLAGGPYEQYFGPGTRLTVT.

In its sample, this clone was seen a few times. V and J are TRBV5-5 and TRBJ2-2, with 13 bases identical to TRBD2. The germline gives CDR1 SGHKS, CDR2 YYEKEE (reference sequence). CDR3 length equals 16 residues. The V gene end was trimmed by 4 bases and the J gene end by 8 bases; junction bases not matched to a gene: 8. CDR3 sequence reads: CASSLGTSGAIGELFF. CDR3 coding DNA: TGTGCCAGCAGCCTAGGGACTAGCGGGGCCATTGGGGAGCTGTTTTTT.

The V call is TRBV5-1, the J call TRBJ2-3; 10 bases are a match to TRBD1. The CDR3 is 15 residues long. Germline V gene data show CDR1 as SGHRS and CDR2 as YFSETQ. V dropped 7 bases and J dropped 4; count of bases not matched to a gene: 9. As DNA, the CDR3 is TGCGCCAGCGGGGTTGGGACAGGGGATTCAGATACGCAGTATTTT. It yields the protein CASGVGTGDSDTQYF.

This clone showed up just a few times. The chain recombines TRBV7-2 with TRBJ1-1; D is unclear. Germline lookup yields CDR1 SGHTA and CDR2 FQGNSA. CDR3 length equals 14 residues. V gave up 2 bases and J gave up 1 base, with 8 bases separating them. The CDR3 sequence: CASSLLSRNTEAFF. CDR3 coding DNA: TGTGCCAGCAGCTTACTATCCCGGAACACTGAAGCTTTCTTT.

The chain couples TRBV27 to TRBJ2-2; D may be TRBD1 (5 bases). Germline V gene data show CDR1 as MNHEY and CDR2 as SMNVEV (reference sequence). This CDR3 is 14 amino acids long. V shed 5 bases and J shed 3 bases, with 10 bases lying between them. CDR3 sequence: CASSAGRYTGELFF. The CDR3 DNA is TGTGCCAGCAGTGCAGGGCGTTACACCGGGGAGCTGTTTTTT.